This record concerns one T cell receptor (beta chain) sequence. Its antigen remains undetermined. No much larger clone is present one base from it, and per-base qualities are unavailable. The time point label on this specimen signifies: about 28 days (+/-7) after the second vaccine dose. AZD1222 recipients given second doses at about 4 weeks or at about 12 weeks were pooled, since spike-specific TCR depth and breadth were not found to differ between the two schedules. Vaccinee samples came from UK trials COV001 and COV002, including a single-blind randomized controlled phase 2/3 trial of AZD1222 (ChAdOx1 nCoV-19) in healthy adults. For TCRbeta chain sequencing, PBMC samples were collected from trial participants at day 0 and at day 28 after the second dose. These data belong to a study of T cell responses to AZD1222 COVID-19 vaccine (dated by TCRdb to 2020 to 2022). Regarding the study in general: TCR sequencing covered 230 to 250 trial participants: about 210 given two doses of AZD1222 and 26 given two doses of MenACWY control vaccine. Trial participants were enrolled by age into subgroups of 18-55, 56-69 and 70-plus years, and 148, 28 and 57 TCR-sequenced participants, respectively, were included in these subgroups. Here is what the overall study found, with its caveats: In the small 56-69-year group, the increase in depth fell short of significance, most likely because of low power. Participants were mostly white British and included more females than males, and it was suggested by the authors that clonal diversity may have been underestimated. Reportedly, almost half of the unique spike-specific TCRs recognized epitopes lying outside the regions that are mutated in the B.1.351 and B.1.1.7 variants. Because no samples from the day 14 peak response were available, repertoires could be characterized only after the peak T cell response. CD4 TCRs associated with the vaccine covered the entire spike protein, and the dominant responses were in regions 160-218 and 743-854. A significant rise in spike-specific TCR breadth and depth was observed after two AZD1222 doses relative to day 0 and relative to MenACWY recipients. Conclusions about previously exposed vaccinees were limited because only six or seven AZD1222 recipients were SARS-CoV-2 seropositive at baseline.

The CDR3 regions of human TCRbeta chains were analyzed by immunosequencing. The original methods were these. Repertoire TCRs were checked for matches against a reference library of SARS-CoV-2-specific TCRs that had been generated using the MIRA antigen-specificity platform. Breadth meant the fraction of unique TCRs that were SARS-CoV-2-associated, whereas depth meant the fraction of total T cells that were SARS-CoV-2-associated. Using the MIRA data, every spike-specific TCR was mapped to the spike region that the TCR reacted to and assigned to either a CD4 or a CD8 class. Log10-transformed breadth and depth values were compared by one-way ANOVA with Sidak's multiple comparisons tests. Held by TCRdb, this immuneACCESS table contains in-frame sequences only and omits some clones. Under half of the omission traces to an unresolved V gene where checked; the cause of the rest is unknown. For V, J and clone size, that table is used; D and trimming come from the DNA. The sample includes more than 120,000 clones, with roughly 93% observed a single time. In total, the top ten clones hold around 10% of the sample.

The junction shows trimming of 6 bases on V and 6 bases on J, and the gene matches do not reach 18 bases of it. From the cysteine through the phenylalanine, the CDR3 covers 18 amino acids. Only CDR3 DNA is held: 54 bases, read in frame from base 1. CDR1 and CDR2, per the germline V gene, are LGHNT and FRNRAP. Material: peripheral blood, obtained 28 days after the second AZD1222 dose. This clonotype originated in an adult who received the AZD1222 COVID-19 vaccine. Recombination connected TRBV12-5 to TRBJ2-2; 8 middle bases align to TRBD1. The CDR3 in this case is CASGQATSGQGGAGELFF. The bases are TGTGCTAGTGGCCAGGCTACCTCAGGACAGGGAGGTGCCGGGGAGCTGTTTTTT.